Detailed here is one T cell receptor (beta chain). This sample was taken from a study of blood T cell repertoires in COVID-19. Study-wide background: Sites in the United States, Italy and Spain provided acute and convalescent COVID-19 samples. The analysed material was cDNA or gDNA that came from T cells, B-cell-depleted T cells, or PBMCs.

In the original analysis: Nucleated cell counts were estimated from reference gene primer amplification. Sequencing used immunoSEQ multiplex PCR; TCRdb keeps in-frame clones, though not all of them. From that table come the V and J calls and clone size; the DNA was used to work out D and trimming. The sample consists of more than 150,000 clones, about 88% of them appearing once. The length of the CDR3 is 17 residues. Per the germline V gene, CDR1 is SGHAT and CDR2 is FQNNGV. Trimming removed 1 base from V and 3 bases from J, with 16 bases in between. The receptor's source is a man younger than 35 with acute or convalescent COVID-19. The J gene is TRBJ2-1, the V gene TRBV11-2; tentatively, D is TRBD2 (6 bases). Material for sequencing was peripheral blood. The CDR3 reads CASSLVGQPGGYNEQFF. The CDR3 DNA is TGTGCCAGCAGCTTAGTAGGCCAGCCCGGGGGCTACAATGAGCAGTTCTTC.